These T cell receptor beta chains were read from a single sample in a study of blood T cell repertoires in COVID-19. Some clones are missing from TCRdb's copy, which holds only in-frame ones; the method was immunoSEQ multiplex PCR. Among tens of thousands of clones listed, more than 70% were seen once. The sample consisted of peripheral blood. The receptors were sampled from a boy aged 2 to 10 with active or convalescent COVID-19. The CDR3 runs from the conserved cysteine through the conserved F or W. D genes are given only for firm matches. Clone size is shown for a subset of rows, as once, few, many or a class of expanded clone.

V	size	D	J	DNA	CDR3
TRBV28	-	-	TRBJ2-7	TGTGCCAGCAGTTTTCGGAGAGACGAGCAGTACTTC	CASSFRRDEQYF
TRBV6-4	-	TRBD2	TRBJ2-2	TGTGCCAGCAGACCACTAGCGAAGGGCGGGGAGCTGTTTTTT	CASRPLAKGGELFF
TRBV6-5	-	-	TRBJ2-2	TGTGCCAGCAGTTACGCGGGGATCGGGGAGCTGTTTTTT	CASSYAGIGELFF
TRBV5-5	-	-	TRBJ1-6	TGTGCCAGCAGCTTGATTCTGGGGCATAATTCACCCCTCCACTTT	CASSLILGHNSPLHF
TRBV2	-	-	TRBJ2-3	TGTGCCAGCAGTGAAGCGCGGGCCCAAGATACGCAGTATTTT	CASSEARAQDTQYF
TRBV2	-	-	TRBJ1-5	TGTGCCAGCAGGGCACCCGCGTCGGGTCAGCCCCAGCATTTT	CASRAPASGQPQHF
TRBV5-5	-	-	TRBJ2-1	TGTGCCAGCCCCTCGGACAGAAACAATGAGCAGTTCTTC	CASPSDRNNEQFF
TRBV7-7	-	TRBD2	TRBJ2-5	TGTGCTAGCAGCTTAGTAGGAGGGACTAGCGGGGGCTCTGAGACCCAGTACTTC	CASSLVGGTSGGSETQYF
TRBV7-9	many	TRBD2	TRBJ2-3	TGTGCCAGCAGCTTAGCTTCCGCCTCCATGTGGGGGGGAGATACGCAGTATTTT	CASSLASASMWGGDTQYF
TRBV7-9	-	-	TRBJ2-2	TGTGCCAGCAGCACGGAGATGGGGGAGCTGTTTTTT	CASSTEMGELFF
TRBV27	once	-	TRBJ1-4	TGTGCCAGCATGGGGGAGGGCAGGGGTGAAAAACTGTTTTTT	CASMGEGRGEKLFF
TRBV4-1	once	TRBD2	TRBJ2-1	TGCGCCAGCAGCCAAGGGGGACTAGCGGGGTACAATGAGCAGTTCTTC	CASSQGGLAGYNEQFF
TRBV6-2/TRBV6-3	-	-	TRBJ1-2	TGTGCCAGCAGTACAAGCAGGACAGGCTACACCTTC	CASSTSRTGYTF
TRBV19	-	TRBD1	TRBJ1-1	TGTGCCAGTAGTACCCTCGAGGGGGCTAGGAACACTGAAGCTTTCTTT	CASSTLEGARNTEAFF
TRBV30	-	TRBD1	TRBJ1-2	TGTGCCTGTGAGGACAGGGCAAACTATGGCTACACCTTC	CACEDRANYGYTF
TRBV7-9	-	TRBD1	TRBJ2-7	TGTGCCAGCAGCCTCCCACTGGACAGGGTGGACGAGCAGTACTTC	CASSLPLDRVDEQYF
TRBV28	-	-	TRBJ1-2	TGTGCCAGCAGTGTACTTCAGGGGAAGTACAACTATGGCTACACCTTC	CASSVLQGKYNYGYTF
TRBV15	-	-	TRBJ1-1	TGTGCCACCTCTAACGGGTGGGGGCTCACTGAAGCTTTCTTT	CATSNGWGLTEAFF
TRBV30	-	TRBD2	TRBJ2-1	TGTGCCTGGGGAGCGGGAGCTACCTACAATGAGCAGTTCTTC	CAWGAGATYNEQFF
TRBV7-9	-	-	TRBJ1-1	TGTGCCAGCAGCTTAGGAGGGGGGGAGAGCACTGAAGCTTTCTTT	CASSLGGGESTEAFF
TRBV27	-	TRBD2	TRBJ2-7	TGTGCCAGCAGTTTGGGGACTAACCCCCTGTACGAGCAGTACTTC	CASSLGTNPLYEQYF
TRBV10-2	-	TRBD2	TRBJ2-3	TGCGCCGCGGGACTAGGGAGCACAGATACGCAGTATTTT	CAAGLGSTDTQYF
TRBV27	-	TRBD2	TRBJ2-3	TGTGCCAGCAGTTTCCTAGCGGGGGGGCCGGGTACGCAGTATTTT	CASSFLAGGPGTQYF
TRBV6-5	few	TRBD1	TRBJ2-1	TGTGCCAGCATTATATCCGGGACAGGAGGTGAGCAGTTCTTC	CASIISGTGGEQFF
TRBV2	-	TRBD1	TRBJ2-3	TGTGCCAGCGGGACAGGGGGCGCCGCAGATACGCAGTATTTT	CASGTGGAADTQYF
TRBV19	-	TRBD2	TRBJ2-1	TGTGCCAGTAGGATCGGGGTAGTAGCGGGAGGGGCCTACAATGAGCAGTTCTTC	CASRIGVVAGGAYNEQFF
TRBV28	-	-	TRBJ1-4	TGTGCCACCGGGTCGTCGCCGGGAAAACTGTTTTTT	CATGSSPGKLFF
TRBV7-8	-	TRBD1	TRBJ1-2	TGTGCCAGCAGCTTAGGGGACAGACCTTATGGCTACACCTTC	CASSLGDRPYGYTF
TRBV3-1/TRBV3-2	-	TRBD2	TRBJ2-5	TGTGCCAGCAGCCTAAGACTAGCGGGGACAGCGGCGCAAGAGACCCAGTACTTC	CASSLRLAGTAAQETQYF
TRBV10-3	-	TRBD2	TRBJ2-1	TGTGCCACCCTAGCGGGAGCGTCCTACAATGAGCAGTTCTTC	CATLAGASYNEQFF
TRBV21-1	-	-	TRBJ2-1	TGTGCCAGCAGCCCAGGGACAGCCGGGACTAGCGGGAGGGGGCAGTTCTTC	CASSPGTAGTSGRGQFF
TRBV5-6	-	-	TRBJ1-3	TGTGCCAGCACCCTAACAGGGAGAGGAAACACCATATATTTT	CASTLTGRGNTIYF
TRBV30	-	TRBD1	TRBJ2-7	TGTGCCTTCACGGACAGGGTAAAAAACGAGCAGTACTTC	CAFTDRVKNEQYF
TRBV7-9	-	-	TRBJ1-6	TGTGCCAGCAGCTCCAGGATCGTGGGTTCACCCCTCCACTTT	CASSSRIVGSPLHF
TRBV9	-	TRBD2	TRBJ2-2	TGTGCCAGCAGCGTAAGCGGGAGGAACACCGGGGAGCTGTTTTTT	CASSVSGRNTGELFF
TRBV28	few	TRBD1	TRBJ2-5	TGTGCCAGCAGTTTAGGGGCAGGGGGAAGGGAGACCCAGTACTTC	CASSLGAGGRETQYF
TRBV5-6	-	-	TRBJ1-3	TGTGCCAGCAGTAGCAGAGGGTTGAGAACTGGAAACACCATATATTTT	CASSSRGLRTGNTIYF
TRBV2	once	-	TRBJ1-2	TGTGCCAGCAGACAACAGGGATATGGCTACACCTTC	CASRQQGYGYTF
TRBV6-5	-	-	TRBJ2-4	TGTGCCAGCAGTCGTTTAGCCAAAAACATTCAGTACTTC	CASSRLAKNIQYF
TRBV19	once	TRBD1	TRBJ1-1	TGTGCCAGTAGGGGACAGGGGGACAGGACTGAAGCTTTCTTT	CASRGQGDRTEAFF
TRBV7-9	-	-	TRBJ2-7	TGTGCCAGCAGCTTCTCGGGGTACGAGCAGTACTTC	CASSFSGYEQYF
TRBV29-1	once	TRBD1	TRBJ2-7	TGCAGCGTTGAGAGAGGACAGGGTAAATTTTACGAGCAGTACTTC	CSVERGQGKFYEQYF
TRBV6-2/TRBV6-3	-	TRBD2	TRBJ2-7	TGTGCCAGCAGTTGGCCCCTAGCGGGAGGGGTGTTCGAGCAGTACTTC	CASSWPLAGGVFEQYF
TRBV20-1	many	-	TRBJ2-7	TGCAGTGCTAGTCTACCCCCCCAAGACGGACACTACGAGCAGTACTTC	CSASLPPQDGHYEQYF
TRBV5-1	once	-	TRBJ2-7	TGCGCCAGCGGCGGGGTCTCCTACGAGCAGTACTTC	CASGGVSYEQYF
TRBV11-2	-	-	TRBJ1-5	TGTGCCAGCAGCTTAGAGAGGGATAGCAATCAGCCCCAGCATTTT	CASSLERDSNQPQHF
TRBV5-1	-	-	TRBJ2-3	TGCGCCAGCAGCTTGGGTAGCTCTAGCACAGATACGCAGTATTTT	CASSLGSSSTDTQYF
TRBV5-1	few	TRBD2	TRBJ2-5	TGCGCCAGCAGCTCTTGGACTAGCGGGAGTTTTGAGACCCAGTACTTC	CASSSWTSGSFETQYF